The T cell receptor beta chain described here comes from a study of OX40 agonist ivuxolimab in advanced cancers. V gave up 1 base and J gave up 6 bases, with 5 bases separating them. From germline, CDR1 is MGHRA and CDR2 YSYEKL. This CDR3 spans 12 amino acids. Libraries were prepared by immunoSEQ multiplex PCR; TCRdb keeps only in-frame clonotypes and omits some of them. The sample includes under 70,000 clones, more than 75% seen only once; the top ten take around 2%. This clonotype originated in an adult with an advanced solid tumor such as melanoma, head and neck, liver or kidney cancer. Sequencing used CD4+ or CD8+ T cells sorted from blood, obtained in a trial of the OX40 agonist ivuxolimab. The V gene is TRBV4-1, the J gene TRBJ2-3; D is unresolved. The CDR3 spells CASSQVLDTQYF. CDR3 DNA: TGCGCCAGCAGCCAAGTGCTGGATACGCAGTATTTT.